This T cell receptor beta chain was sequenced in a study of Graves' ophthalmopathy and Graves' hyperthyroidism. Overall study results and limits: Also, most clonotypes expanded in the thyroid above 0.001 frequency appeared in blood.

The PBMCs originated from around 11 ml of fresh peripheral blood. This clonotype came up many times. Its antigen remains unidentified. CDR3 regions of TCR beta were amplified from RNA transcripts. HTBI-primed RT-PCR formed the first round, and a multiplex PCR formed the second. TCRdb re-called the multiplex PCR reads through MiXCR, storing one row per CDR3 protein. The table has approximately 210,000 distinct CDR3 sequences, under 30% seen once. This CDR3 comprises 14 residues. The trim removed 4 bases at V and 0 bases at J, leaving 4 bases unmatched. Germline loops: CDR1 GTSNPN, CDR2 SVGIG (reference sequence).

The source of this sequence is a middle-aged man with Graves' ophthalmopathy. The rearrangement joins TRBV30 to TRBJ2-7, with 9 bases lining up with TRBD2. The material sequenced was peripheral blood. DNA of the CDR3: TGTGCCTGGACTAGCGGGGCCTCCTCCTACGAGCAGTACTTC. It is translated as CAWTSGASSYEQYF.